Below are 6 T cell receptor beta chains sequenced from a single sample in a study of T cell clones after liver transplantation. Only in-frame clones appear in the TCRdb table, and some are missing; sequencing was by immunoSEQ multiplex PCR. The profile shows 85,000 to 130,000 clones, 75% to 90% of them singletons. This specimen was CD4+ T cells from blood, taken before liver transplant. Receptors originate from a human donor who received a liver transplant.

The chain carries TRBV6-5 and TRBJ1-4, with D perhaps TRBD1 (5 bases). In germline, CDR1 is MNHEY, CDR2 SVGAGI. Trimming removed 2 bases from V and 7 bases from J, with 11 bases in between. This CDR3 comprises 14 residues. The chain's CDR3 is CASSYRGYGEKLFF. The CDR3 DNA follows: TGTGCCAGCAGTTACCGGGGGTACGGTGAAAAACTGTTTTTT.

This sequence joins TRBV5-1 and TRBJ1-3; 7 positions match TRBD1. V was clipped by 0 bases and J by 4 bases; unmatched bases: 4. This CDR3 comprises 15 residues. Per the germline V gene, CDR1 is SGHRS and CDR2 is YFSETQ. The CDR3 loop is CASSLALGQGNTIYF. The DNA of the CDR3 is TGCGCCAGCAGCTTGGCCTTGGGACAGGGAAACACCATATATTTT.

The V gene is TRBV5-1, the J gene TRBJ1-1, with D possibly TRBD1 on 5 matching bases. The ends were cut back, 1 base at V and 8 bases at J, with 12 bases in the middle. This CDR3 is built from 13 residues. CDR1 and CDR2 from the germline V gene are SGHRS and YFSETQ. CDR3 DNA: TGCGCCAGCAGCTTGTTGGGGGAGAGAGAAGCTTTCTTT. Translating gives CASSLLGEREAFF.

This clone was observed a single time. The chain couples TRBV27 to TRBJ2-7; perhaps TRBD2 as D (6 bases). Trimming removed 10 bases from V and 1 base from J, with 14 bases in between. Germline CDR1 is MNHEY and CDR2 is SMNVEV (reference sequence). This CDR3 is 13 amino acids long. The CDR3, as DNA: TGTGCCACCGGGACTCAACCTTCCTACGAGCAGTACTTC. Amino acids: CATGTQPSYEQYF.

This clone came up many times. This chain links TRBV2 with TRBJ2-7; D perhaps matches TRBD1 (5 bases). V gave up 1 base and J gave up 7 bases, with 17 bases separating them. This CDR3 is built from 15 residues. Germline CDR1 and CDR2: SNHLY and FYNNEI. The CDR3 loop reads CASSEGGSGKGEQYF. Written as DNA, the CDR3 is TGTGCCAGCAGTGAAGGAGGATCAGGGAAGGGAGAGCAGTACTTC.

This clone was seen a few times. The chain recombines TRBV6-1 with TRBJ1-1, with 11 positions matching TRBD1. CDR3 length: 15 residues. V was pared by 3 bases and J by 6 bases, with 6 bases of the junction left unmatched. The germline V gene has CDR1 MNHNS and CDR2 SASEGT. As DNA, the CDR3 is TGTGCCAGCAGTGATCTCGGACAGGGGGCTGCTGAAGCTTTCTTT. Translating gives CASSDLGQGAAEAFF.